A selection of T cell receptor beta chains follows, all from one sample in a study of cytomegalovirus exposure and HLA in healthy donors. Data came from immunoSEQ multiplex PCR; TCRdb stores just in-frame clones and leaves some out. The sample includes fewer than 250,000 clones, about 85% of them seen just once. The specimen sequenced was PBMCs. The receptor source for this set is a male donor in good health and CMV-seropositive. Each CDR3 is given with its conserved first and last residue. The D gene is left open where the match is weak. Part of the rows lack a size; the others show once, few, many or a class for expanded clones.

TRBV30,TRBJ2-1,TRBD2,-,CAWRGTSGRADIYNEQFF,TGTGCCTGGAGGGGGACTAGCGGGAGGGCTGATATTTACAATGAGCAGTTCTTC
TRBV6-5,TRBJ2-7,TRBD1,few,CASSSGDRSSYEQYF,TGTGCCAGCAGTTCCGGGGACAGAAGCTCCTACGAGCAGTACTTC
TRBV5-8,TRBJ2-7,TRBD1,-,CASSRRRQGFYEQYF,TGTGCCAGCAGCCGGAGGAGACAGGGGTTTTACGAGCAGTACTTC
TRBV28,TRBJ2-7,-,-,CASSSTHRVSYEQYF,TGTGCCAGCAGTTCCACCCACAGGGTCTCCTACGAGCAGTACTTC
TRBV5-1,TRBJ2-4,-,few,CASSLDPQGAKNIQYF,TGCGCCAGCAGCTTGGACCCGCAGGGCGCCAAAAACATTCAGTACTTC
TRBV19,TRBJ2-3,TRBD2,-,CASTGTSGRTVTQYF,TGTGCCAGTACCGGGACTAGCGGGAGAACCGTTACGCAGTATTTT
TRBV9,TRBJ2-3,TRBD2,-,CASSPLAGADTQYF,TGTGCCAGCAGCCCTCTAGCGGGGGCGGATACGCAGTATTTT
TRBV7-2,TRBJ1-5,-,-,CASSLFSAGQPQHF,TGTGCCAGCAGCTTATTTTCAGCGGGGCAGCCCCAGCATTTT
TRBV4-1,TRBJ1-4,-,-,CASSQLDSPTNEKLFF,TGCGCCAGCAGCCAGCTGGACAGCCCAACTAATGAAAAACTGTTTTTT
TRBV4-2,TRBJ1-2,-,-,CASSQSRAGIGYTF,TGTGCCAGCAGCCAAAGCCGGGCAGGGATTGGCTACACCTTC
TRBV9,TRBJ2-7,TRBD1,once,CASSAHTGTGDEQYF,TGTGCCAGCAGCGCTCATACAGGGACAGGGGACGAGCAGTACTTC
TRBV28,TRBJ1-5,-,-,CASLTPNQPQHF,TGTGCCAGTCTGACTCCCAATCAGCCCCAGCATTTT
TRBV9,TRBJ2-1,-,-,CASSVAHTGWLINEQFF,TGTGCCAGCAGCGTAGCCCATACAGGGTGGCTAATCAATGAGCAGTTCTTC
TRBV27,TRBJ1-4,TRBD1,-,CASSLAGGNEKLFF,TGTGCCAGCAGTTTAGCAGGGGGGAATGAAAAACTGTTTTTT
TRBV9,TRBJ2-3,TRBD2,-,CASSTQLAGKTDTQYF,TGTGCCAGCAGCACCCAACTAGCGGGGAAAACAGATACGCAGTATTTT
TRBV18,TRBJ2-7,-,-,CASSPPGNYEQYF,TGTGCCAGCTCACCTCCAGGGAACTACGAGCAGTACTTC
TRBV6-1,TRBJ2-7,TRBD1,-,CASQGTGFSYEQYF,TGTGCCAGCCAGGGGACAGGCTTCTCCTACGAGCAGTACTTC
TRBV6-6,TRBJ1-5,-,-,CASSNGRDYSNQPQHF,TGTGCCAGCAGCAACGGGAGGGACTATAGCAATCAGCCCCAGCATTTT
TRBV9,TRBJ2-5,-,-,CASKGGEGKETQYF,TGTGCCAGCAAAGGGGGGGAGGGGAAAGAGACCCAGTACTTC
TRBV5-4,TRBJ2-5,TRBD2,-,CASSAGLAGVKTQYF,TGTGCCAGCAGCGCCGGACTAGCGGGAGTGAAGACCCAGTACTTC
TRBV19,TRBJ1-1,TRBD1,-,CASSLDRGPMNTEAFF,TGTGCCAGTAGCCTAGACAGGGGACCCATGAACACTGAAGCTTTCTTT
TRBV6-4,TRBJ1-5,TRBD1,-,CASSRQGGDQPQHF,TGTGCCAGCAGCCGACAGGGTGGGGATCAGCCCCAGCATTTT
TRBV7-8,TRBJ2-1,-,-,CASSLARGSGNNEQFF,TGTGCCAGCAGCTTAGCGCGTGGTAGCGGAAACAATGAGCAGTTCTTC
TRBV18,TRBJ2-3,-,-,CASSPLAGNTDTQYF,TGTGCCAGCTCACCTCTGGCGGGGAACACAGATACGCAGTATTTT
TRBV7-2,TRBJ2-7,TRBD2,-,CASSSGTSGSRGEQYF,TGTGCCAGCAGCTCCGGGACTAGCGGGAGTCGTGGCGAGCAGTACTTC
TRBV27,TRBJ2-7,-,-,CAPPGVYYEQYF,TGTGCCCCCCCCGGGGTCTACTACGAGCAGTACTTC
TRBV7-6,TRBJ1-6,-,-,CASSAPGSNSPLHF,TGTGCCAGCAGCGCTCCGGGGTCAAATTCACCCCTCCACTTT
TRBV7-2,TRBJ2-5,-,once,CASSSVVGLQGQETQYF,TGTGCCAGCAGCTCCGTAGTGGGACTACAGGGACAAGAGACCCAGTACTTC
TRBV5-5,TRBJ1-4,TRBD1,-,CASSLQGAEEKLFF,TGTGCCAGCAGCTTGCAGGGGGCAGAGGAAAAACTGTTTTTT
TRBV5-1,TRBJ2-5,TRBD2,-,CASSLSERGAGETQYF,TGCGCCAGCAGCTTGTCGGAGCGGGGGGCCGGGGAGACCCAGTACTTC
TRBV5-6,TRBJ2-3,TRBD2,few,CASSVLAARTDTQYF,TGTGCCAGCAGCGTACTAGCGGCCCGCACAGATACGCAGTATTTT
TRBV7-2,TRBJ2-3,TRBD1,-,CASSWDRYTDTQYF,TGTGCCAGCAGCTGGGACAGGTACACAGATACGCAGTATTTT
TRBV5-7,TRBJ2-5,TRBD1,-,CASSFRDRGGPETQYF,TGTGCCAGCAGCTTTCGGGACAGGGGGGGACCGGAGACCCAGTACTTC
TRBV4-3,TRBJ1-4,TRBD1,-,CASSQVRQGNEKLFF,TGCGCCAGCAGCCAAGTTAGACAGGGAAATGAAAAACTGTTTTTT
TRBV2,TRBJ1-1,TRBD1,-,CASRDRAGNTEAFF,TGTGCCAGCAGAGACAGGGCCGGGAACACTGAAGCTTTCTTT
TRBV19,TRBJ2-5,-,-,CASSIFGREGAQYF,TGTGCCAGTAGTATCTTCGGCAGGGAAGGGGCCCAGTACTTC
TRBV4-1,TRBJ1-6,TRBD1,-,CASSFGGTVNNSPLHF,TGCGCCAGCAGCTTCGGCGGGACAGTCAATAATTCACCCCTCCACTTT
TRBV7-3,TRBJ2-1,TRBD2,-,CASSSYTLTSGRRNEQFF,TGTGCCAGCAGCTCTTACACTCTAACTAGCGGGAGACGCAATGAGCAGTTCTTC
TRBV7-8,TRBJ1-5,-,-,CAGGDINQPQHF,TGCGCCGGGGGGGACATAAATCAGCCCCAGCATTTT
TRBV5-6,TRBJ1-2,TRBD1,-,CASSLLRTGSGYTF,TGTGCCAGCAGCTTGCTTCGGACAGGCTCTGGCTACACCTTC
TRBV7-2,TRBJ1-3,-,-,CASSVPTATLGNTIYF,TGTGCCAGCAGCGTCCCGACAGCGACCCTTGGAAACACCATATATTTT